The T cell receptor beta chain under discussion was sequenced for a study of blood T cell repertoires in COVID-19. Repertoires were generated with immunoSEQ multiplex PCR, while TCRdb's copy carries only in-frame clones and drops some. Among around 63,000 clones listed, 65% to 80% were seen once. The CDR3 has 13 amino acids. Germline assignment: CDR1 MNHNS and CDR2 SASEGT. V lost 2 bases, J lost 7 bases, and 11 bases lay in between. The source is a woman in her sixties or seventies with acute or convalescent COVID-19. The sample consisted of peripheral blood. The chain has TRBV6-1 and TRBJ1-1; the D is unclear. CDR3 DNA sequence: TGTGCCAGCAGTGAAAGGCAGGCTAATGAAGCTTTCTTT. Amino acid sequence: CASSERQANEAFF.